This TCR beta chain was recorded in a study of T-cell reconstitution after alpha-beta-depleted transplantation in children. It was with unique molecular identifiers that the TCRbeta library was prepared. TCRdb passed the PCR reads through MiXCR, listing each CDR3 protein once. The sample carries around 250,000 distinct CDR3 sequences, more than 9% recorded once. V was shortened by 4 bases and J by 9 bases, with 13 bases between the two germline ends. Germline CDR1 reads MNHEY; CDR2 reads SMNVEV (reference sequence). This CDR3 has 13 residues. There are many counts of this clonotype. The TCR originated in a human donor who donated a stem cell graft to a child with SCID. The specimen was PBMCs from the stem cell graft donor, collected from the stem cell graft. This chain connects TRBV27 to TRBJ2-1, with D hard to call. The chain's CDR3 is CASSSSPLGEQFF. The DNA of the CDR3 is TGTGCCAGCAGTTCGTCTCCTTTGGGTGAGCAGTTCTTC.